These T cell receptor beta chains were read from a single sample in a study of shared clonotypes between healthy human individuals. Measured with immunoSEQ multiplex PCR; TCRdb has only the in-frame clones, and not every one. The sample contains 500,000 to 650,000 clones, around three quarters of which appear only once. Sequencing input: PBMCs. The receptor source for this set is a woman in her 40s in good health. Some clones in this sample may be carry-over from other donors' samples. Both conserved end residues are part of each CDR3. Each record gives: clone size, J gene, D gene, CDR3 length, V gene, CDR3 DNA, CDR3 protein. A D gene is named only where the DNA matches it firmly. A clone size is listed for some rows: how often the clone was seen (once, few, many), or a class if it is expanded.

>NA|TRBJ1-1|NA|14|TRBV18
TGTGCCAGCTCACCACTAACCGGGAACACTGAAGCTTTCTTT
CASSPLTGNTEAFF
>NA|TRBJ2-7|TRBD2|15|TRBV19
TGTGCCAGTAGTCCTTGGACTAGCGGGAACTACGAGCAGTACTTC
CASSPWTSGNYEQYF
>once|TRBJ2-7|NA|15|TRBV5-1
TGCGCCAGCAGCTTGGGGCGCGGAGCGGCCTACGAGCAGTACTTC
CASSLGRGAAYEQYF
>NA|TRBJ2-5|NA|15|TRBV5-4
TGTGCCAGCAGCTTGGATCTGAACACGCAAGAGACCCAGTACTTC
CASSLDLNTQETQYF
>NA|TRBJ1-4|NA|16|TRBV30
TGTGCCTGGAGTGACCCATGGGGGTTTAGTAATGAAAAACTGTTTTTT
CAWSDPWGFSNEKLFF
>NA|TRBJ2-1|NA|14|TRBV29-1
TGCAGCGTTGAAGGAGAAGGGGGGTACAATGAGCAGTTCTTC
CSVEGEGGYNEQFF
>NA|TRBJ2-2|NA|14|TRBV18
TGTGCCAGCTCACCTACGAGACACACCGGGGAGCTGTTTTTT
CASSPTRHTGELFF
>NA|TRBJ2-7|NA|14|TRBV7-6
TGTGCCAGCACCACCGGGACAAACTCCTACGAGCAGTACTTC
CASTTGTNSYEQYF
>once|TRBJ1-4|NA|14|TRBV6-6
TGTGCCAGCAGTTACGCGGGGTTTGAGGAAAAACTGTTTTTT
CASSYAGFEEKLFF
>NA|TRBJ2-2|TRBD2|16|TRBV30
TGTGCCTGGAGTGTACTCGGACTAGGGAACACCGGGGAGCTGTTTTTT
CAWSVLGLGNTGELFF
>NA|TRBJ2-1|NA|15|TRBV4-2
TGTGCCAGCAGCCAAGATAGGGCACAGAAGGGCGAGCAGTTCTTC
CASSQDRAQKGEQFF
>NA|TRBJ2-3|TRBD2|16|TRBV19
TGTGCCAGTAGTATAGGGGGGGGACGGTACACAGATACGCAGTATTTT
CASSIGGGRYTDTQYF
>NA|TRBJ2-3|NA|17|TRBV13
TGTGCCAGCAGCCCCTCCCGCCGGGCAAAACCCGAGGATACGCAGTATTTT
CASSPSRRAKPEDTQYF
>few|TRBJ1-1|NA|15|TRBV4-3
TGCGCCAGCAGCCAACGCACAGGGTTCGGCACTGAAGCTTTCTTT
CASSQRTGFGTEAFF
>few|TRBJ1-1|TRBD1|16|TRBV10-2
TGCGCCAGCAGTTCACGGGACAGGGGTGAGGGCACTGAAGCTTTCTTT
CASSSRDRGEGTEAFF
>NA|TRBJ1-3|NA|16|TRBV4-1
TGCGCCAGCAGCCAGCCGGCTAGGGGAACCGGAAACACCATATATTTT
CASSQPARGTGNTIYF
>NA|TRBJ2-3|NA|14|TRBV18
TGTGCCAGCTCACCCAACAGGGGCACAGATACGCAGTATTTT
CASSPNRGTDTQYF
>NA|TRBJ1-2|NA|12|TRBV15
TGTGCCACCAGCAGAGGAAGGTTCGGCTACACCTTC
CATSRGRFGYTF
>few|TRBJ2-7|TRBD1|15|TRBV28
TGTGCCAGCAGTCCCGGGACAGGGGGCCAGTACGAGCAGTACTTC
CASSPGTGGQYEQYF
>NA|TRBJ1-1|NA|14|TRBV9
TGTGCCAGCAGCGGCAGTGGGAGGCTCACTGAAGCTTTCTTT
CASSGSGRLTEAFF
>NA|TRBJ1-4|NA|14|TRBV7-8
TGTGCCAGCAGCCCAGTAGGGTATGGTGAAAAACTGTTTTTT
CASSPVGYGEKLFF
>NA|TRBJ2-1|NA|17|TRBV28
TGTGCCAGCAGTTTAGCCTACACAGGACTGGCCTACAATGAGCAGTTCTTC
CASSLAYTGLAYNEQFF
>many|TRBJ1-4|TRBD1|14|TRBV10-3
TGTGCCATCAGTCGGGACAGGGGGGATGAAAAACTGTTTTTT
CAISRDRGDEKLFF
>NA|TRBJ2-4|TRBD2|17|TRBV7-9
TGTGCCAGCAGCTTGAATTTAGCGGGAGTGGGGAAAAACATTCAGTACTTC
CASSLNLAGVGKNIQYF
>NA|TRBJ2-1|NA|16|TRBV28
TGTGCCAGCACAGAGATCGGGAGAGTGGGCTACAATGAGCAGTTCTTC
CASTEIGRVGYNEQFF
>NA|TRBJ1-2|TRBD1|14|TRBV7-2
TGTGCCAGCAGCTTAGACAGGGGGAACTATGGCTACACCTTC
CASSLDRGNYGYTF
>few|TRBJ2-4|NA|19|TRBV10-2
TGCGCCAGCAGTGACTGGACTACCAATTTTGGCCTAGCCAAAAACATTCAGTACTTC
CASSDWTTNFGLAKNIQYF
>NA|TRBJ1-1|NA|12|TRBV11-2
TGTGCCAGCAGCTTAGCTCCCACTGAAGCTTTCTTT
CASSLAPTEAFF
>few|TRBJ2-2|TRBD1|15|TRBV2
TGTGCCAGCAGAGAGACAGGGGGTGGCACCGGGGAGCTGTTTTTT
CASRETGGGTGELFF
>NA|TRBJ1-1|NA|11|TRBV29-1
TGCAGCGTTGGGTCGGACACTGAAGCTTTCTTT
CSVGSDTEAFF
>many|TRBJ2-7|NA|15|TRBV7-2
TGTGCCAGCAGCTTACCAGCGGGACAATTCTACGAGCAGTACTTC
CASSLPAGQFYEQYF
>NA|TRBJ2-1|TRBD2|15|TRBV15
TGTGCCACCAGCTTACTTGGAGGGACTAGCGGTGAGCAGTTCTTC
CATSLLGGTSGEQFF
>NA|TRBJ2-7|NA|15|TRBV9
TGTGCCAGCAGCGTAGGGGGGGTTTCTTCCTACGAGCAGTACTTC
CASSVGGVSSYEQYF
>NA|TRBJ2-3|NA|13|TRBV7-2
TGTGCCAGCAGATCCGAGAGGACAGATACGCAGTATTTT
CASRSERTDTQYF
>NA|TRBJ1-2|NA|15|TRBV15
TGTGCCACCAGCAGAGGGGACGGCTCTAACTATGGCTACACCTTC
CATSRGDGSNYGYTF
>NA|TRBJ1-5|NA|15|TRBV19
TGTGCCAGTAGTATTGCGGGTTATAGCAATCAGCCCCAGCATTTT
CASSIAGYSNQPQHF
>NA|TRBJ1-3|NA|17|TRBV5-6
TGTGCCAGCAGCTTGGGCCCCATAGGCCCTTTTCGGAACACCATATATTTT
CASSLGPIGPFRNTIYF
>NA|TRBJ2-2|NA|15|TRBV7-3
TGTGCCAGCAGCCCCCGTCGAACGAACACCGGGGAGCTGTTTTTT
CASSPRRTNTGELFF
>NA|TRBJ1-5|NA|16|TRBV6-1
TGTGCCAGCAGTGGCCTCGGGGCAGGGGGCAATCAGCCCCAGCATTTT
CASSGLGAGGNQPQHF
>NA|TRBJ2-5|TRBD2|15|TRBV11-1
TGTGCCAGCAGCCCCTCGGTGGGGGGGCAAGAGACCCAGTACTTC
CASSPSVGGQETQYF
>NA|TRBJ1-1|NA|14|TRBV28
TGTGCCAGCAGTTTTTTTTCCGGGAACACTGAAGCTTTCTTT
CASSFFSGNTEAFF
>once|TRBJ2-3|TRBD2|14|TRBV6-5
TGTGCCAGCAGTTTAGCGGGAGGGCGGAATACGCAGTATTTT
CASSLAGGRNTQYF
>once|TRBJ1-2|NA|14|TRBV4-1
TGCGCCAGCAGCCAAGGCACGGGTAACTATGGCTACACCTTC
CASSQGTGNYGYTF
>NA|TRBJ1-1|TRBD1|13|TRBV6-1
TGTGCCAGCAGTCAGGGGGTGAACACTGAAGCTTTCTTT
CASSQGVNTEAFF